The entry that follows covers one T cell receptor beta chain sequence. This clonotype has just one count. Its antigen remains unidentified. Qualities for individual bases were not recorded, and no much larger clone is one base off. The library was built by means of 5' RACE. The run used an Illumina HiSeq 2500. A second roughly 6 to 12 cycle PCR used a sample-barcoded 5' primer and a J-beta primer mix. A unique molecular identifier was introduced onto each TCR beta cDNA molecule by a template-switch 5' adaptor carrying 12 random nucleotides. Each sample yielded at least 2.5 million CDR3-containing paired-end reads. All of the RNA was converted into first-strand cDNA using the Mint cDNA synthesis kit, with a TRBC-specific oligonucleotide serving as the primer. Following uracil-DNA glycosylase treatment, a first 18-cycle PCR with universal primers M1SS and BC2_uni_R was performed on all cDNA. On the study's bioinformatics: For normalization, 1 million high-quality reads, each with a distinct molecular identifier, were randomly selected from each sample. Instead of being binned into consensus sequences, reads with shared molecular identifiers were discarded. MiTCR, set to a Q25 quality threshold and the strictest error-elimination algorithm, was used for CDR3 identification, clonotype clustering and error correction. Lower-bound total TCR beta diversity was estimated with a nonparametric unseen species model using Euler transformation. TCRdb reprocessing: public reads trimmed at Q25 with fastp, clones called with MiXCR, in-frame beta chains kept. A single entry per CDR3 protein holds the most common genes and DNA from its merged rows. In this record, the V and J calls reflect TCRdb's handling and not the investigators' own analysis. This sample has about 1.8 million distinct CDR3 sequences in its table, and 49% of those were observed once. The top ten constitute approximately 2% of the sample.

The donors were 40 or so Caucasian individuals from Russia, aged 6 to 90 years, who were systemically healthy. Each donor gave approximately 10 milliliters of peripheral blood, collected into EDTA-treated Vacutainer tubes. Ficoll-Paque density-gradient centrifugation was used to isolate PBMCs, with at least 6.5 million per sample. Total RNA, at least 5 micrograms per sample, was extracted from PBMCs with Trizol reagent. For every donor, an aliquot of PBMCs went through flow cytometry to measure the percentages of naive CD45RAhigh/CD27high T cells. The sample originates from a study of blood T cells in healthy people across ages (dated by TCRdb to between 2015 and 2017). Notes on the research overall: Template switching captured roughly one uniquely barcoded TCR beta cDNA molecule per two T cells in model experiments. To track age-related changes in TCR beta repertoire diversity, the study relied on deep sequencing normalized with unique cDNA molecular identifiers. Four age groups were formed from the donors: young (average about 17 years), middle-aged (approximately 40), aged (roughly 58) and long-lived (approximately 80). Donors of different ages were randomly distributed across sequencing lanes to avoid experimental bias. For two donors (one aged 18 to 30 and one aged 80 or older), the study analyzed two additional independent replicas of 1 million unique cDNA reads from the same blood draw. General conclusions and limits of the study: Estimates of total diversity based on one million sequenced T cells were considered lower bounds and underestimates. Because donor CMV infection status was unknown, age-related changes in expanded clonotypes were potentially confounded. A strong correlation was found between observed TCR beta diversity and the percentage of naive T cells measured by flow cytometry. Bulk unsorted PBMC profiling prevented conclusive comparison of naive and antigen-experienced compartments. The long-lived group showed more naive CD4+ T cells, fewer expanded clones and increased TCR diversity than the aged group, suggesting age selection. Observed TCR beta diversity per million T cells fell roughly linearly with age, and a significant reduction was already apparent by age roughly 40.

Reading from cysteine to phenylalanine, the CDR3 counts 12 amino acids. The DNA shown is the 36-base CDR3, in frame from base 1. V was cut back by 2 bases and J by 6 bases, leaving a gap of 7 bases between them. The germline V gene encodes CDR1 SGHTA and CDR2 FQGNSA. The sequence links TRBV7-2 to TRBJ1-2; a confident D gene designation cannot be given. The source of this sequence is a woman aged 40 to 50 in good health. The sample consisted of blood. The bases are TGTGCCAGCAGCTTAATCCCCGATGGCTACACCTTC. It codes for CASSLIPDGYTF.